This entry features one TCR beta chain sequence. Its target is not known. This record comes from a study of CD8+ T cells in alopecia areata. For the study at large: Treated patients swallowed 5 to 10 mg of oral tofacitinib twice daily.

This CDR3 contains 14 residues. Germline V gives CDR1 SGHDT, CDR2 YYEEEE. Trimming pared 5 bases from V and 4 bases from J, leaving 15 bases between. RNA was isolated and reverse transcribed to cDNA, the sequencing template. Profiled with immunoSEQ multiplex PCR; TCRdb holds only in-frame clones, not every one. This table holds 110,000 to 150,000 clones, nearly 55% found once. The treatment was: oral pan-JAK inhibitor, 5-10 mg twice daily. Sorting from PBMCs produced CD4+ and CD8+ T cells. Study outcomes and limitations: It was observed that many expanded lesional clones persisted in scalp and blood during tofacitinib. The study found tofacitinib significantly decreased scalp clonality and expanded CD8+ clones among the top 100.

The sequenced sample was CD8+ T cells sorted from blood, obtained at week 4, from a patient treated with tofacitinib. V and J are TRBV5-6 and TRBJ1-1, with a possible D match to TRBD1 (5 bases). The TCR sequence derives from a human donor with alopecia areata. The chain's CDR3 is CASSPGTGITEAFF. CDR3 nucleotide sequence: TGTGCCAGCAGTCCAGGGACGGGGATCACTGAAGCTTTCTTT. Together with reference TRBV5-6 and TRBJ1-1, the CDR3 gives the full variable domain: DAGVTQSPTHLIKTRGQQVTLRCSPKSGHDTVSWYQQALGQGPQFIFQYYEEEERQRGNFPDRFSGHQFPNYSSELNVNALLLGDSALYLCASSPGTGITEAFFGQGTRLTVV.